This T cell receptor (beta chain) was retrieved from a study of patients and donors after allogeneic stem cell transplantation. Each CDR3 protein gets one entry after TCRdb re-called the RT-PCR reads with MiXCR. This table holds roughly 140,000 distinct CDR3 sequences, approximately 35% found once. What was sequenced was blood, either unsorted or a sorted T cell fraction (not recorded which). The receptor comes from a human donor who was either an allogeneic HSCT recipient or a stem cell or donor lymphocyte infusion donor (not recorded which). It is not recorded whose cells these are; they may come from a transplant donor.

This chain's CDR3 is CASSAGTVYNSPLHF. DNA of the CDR3: TGCGCCAGCAGCGCCGGGACAGTTTATAATTCACCCCTCCACTTT. The V call is TRBV5-1, the J call TRBJ1-6; 7 nucleotides align to TRBD1. The CDR3 covers 15 residues. Germline lookup yields CDR1 SGHRS and CDR2 YFSETQ. Trimming at V came to 4 bases and at J to 4 bases, leaving 5 bases not matched to a gene.